This TCR beta chain comes out of a study of beta chain features in type 1 diabetes. Since all of the isolated RNA was reverse transcribed, expressed TCRB transcripts were what got sequenced. Average reads for naive, central memory and regulatory T cell samples were about 3.57 million. TCRdb's table, derived via immunoSEQ multiplex PCR, lists solely in-frame clones and lacks some. The repertoire consists of 310,000 or so clones, with approximately 15% occurring once and the leading ten covering approximately 0.015%. Study-level results: Overrepresentation of cells with high TCR expression could result from cDNA sequencing. Among all four CD4+ subsets, Type 1 diabetes patients had TCRB CDR3s that were moderately but significantly shorter.

V was clipped by 0 bases and J by 7 bases; unmatched bases: 12. CDR1 and CDR2 (germline): LNHNV, YYDKDF (reference sequence). The CDR3 loop spans 17 amino acids. On this clone itself: Its antigen is unidentified.

The sample comprised naive CD4+ T cells from blood. The clonotype originates from a man between 18 and 35 years old with type 1 diabetes. This chain joins TRBV15 and TRBJ1-2; TRBD1 aligns across 9 bases. CDR3 sequence: CATSRDRSGTGYGGYTF. In DNA, the CDR3 is TGTGCCACCAGCAGAGATAGGTCCGGGACAGGGTACGGTGGCTACACCTTC. Full variable domain (rest looked up from reference TRBV15 and TRBJ1-2): DAMVIQNPRYQVTQFGKPVTLSCSQTLNHNVMYWYQQKSSQAPKLLFHYYDKDFNNEADTPDNFQSRRPNTSFCFLDIRSPGLGDTAMYLCATSRDRSGTGYGGYTFGSGTRLTVV.